This passage covers 15 T cell receptor beta chains from one sample sequenced in a study of cytomegalovirus exposure and HLA in healthy donors. Use of 60 Vbeta and 13 Jbeta primers characterized the PCR. Profiled with immunoSEQ multiplex PCR; TCRdb holds only in-frame clones, not every one. The sample has fewer than 180,000 clones, about four fifths seen once. Sample: PBMCs. The receptor source for this set is a human donor in good health.

This clone was recorded a few times. The rearrangement joins TRBV6-5 to TRBJ2-2; tentatively, D is TRBD1 (6 bases). V gave up 6 bases and J gave up 4 bases, with 15 bases separating them. This CDR3 comprises 15 residues. The germline V gene encodes CDR1 MNHEY and CDR2 SVGAGI. CDR3 sequence: CASRPPQGSTGELFF. The CDR3 DNA reads TGTGCCAGCAGGCCACCCCAGGGGAGCACCGGGGAGCTGTTTTTT.

The chain uses TRBV30 and TRBJ2-7; 13 bases fit TRBD2. The CDR3 contains 18 residues. The germline gives CDR1 GTSNPN, CDR2 SVGIG (reference sequence). V dropped 2 bases and J dropped 2; count of bases not matched to a gene: 12. CDR3 residues: CAWSLHRTSGGHTYEQYF. CDR3 DNA sequence: TGTGCCTGGAGTCTCCACAGGACTAGCGGGGGCCATACCTACGAGCAGTACTTC. Supplemented by reference TRBV30 and TRBJ2-7, the full variable domain reads SQTIHQWPATLVQPVGSPLSLECTVEGTSNPNLYWYRQAAGRGLQLLFYSVGIGQISSEVPQNLSASRPQDRQFILSSKKLLLSDSGFYLCAWSLHRTSGGHTYEQYFGPGTRLTVT.

Concerning this clone itself: At one end, the junction sequence differs from germline, possibly due to a read error. The CDR3 loop is CASGQTDATGELFF. The CDR3 DNA follows: TGTGCCAGCGGCCAGACAGATGCTACCGGGGAGCTGTTTTTT. The V gene is TRBV4-2, the J gene TRBJ2-2; a possible D gene is TRBD1 (5 bases). From germline, CDR1 is LGHNA and CDR2 YNFKEQ. This CDR3 is built from 14 residues.

The chain recombines TRBV7-2 with TRBJ2-3; possible D gene TRBD1, 5 bases. Trimming cost V 1 base and J 4 bases, with 12 bases left between them. The CDR3 runs 15 residues. Germline values: CDR1 SGHTA, CDR2 FQGNSA. CDR3 protein: CASSLGGVRSDTQYF. The CDR3 region has the DNA TGTGCCAGCAGCTTAGGGGGCGTCCGCTCAGATACGCAGTATTTT.

This chain joins TRBV10-2 and TRBJ2-3; 9 positions agree with TRBD2. The CDR3 sequence is 15 residues long. The germline CDR1 and CDR2 sequences are WSHSY and SAAADI. V shed 7 bases and J 5 bases; nucleotides not matched to a gene: 10. The CDR3 loop reads CASIDAGGPGDTQYF. The DNA of the CDR3 is TGCGCCAGCATAGATGCGGGAGGGCCAGGAGATACGCAGTATTTT.

J is TRBJ1-5 and V is TRBV2, with TRBD1 matching over 9 bases. J lost 5 bases, V lost 4 bases, and 30 bases had no gene match. Per the germline V gene, CDR1 is SNHLY and CDR2 is FYNNEI. The CDR3 loop spans 23 amino acids. This CDR3 is CASSGGLTGWTGVIREQDQPQHF. Here the CDR3 DNA reads TGTGCCAGCAGTGGGGGGCTAACCGGTTGGACAGGGGTGATCCGGGAGCAAGATCAGCCCCAGCATTTT. Using reference TRBV2 and TRBJ1-5 for the parts outside the CDR3, the full variable domain is EPEVTQTPSHQVTQMGQEVILRCVPISNHLYFYWYRQILGQKVEFLVSFYNNEISEKSEIFDDQFSVERPDGSNFTLKIRSTKLEDSAMYFCASSGGLTGWTGVIREQDQPQHFGDGTRLSIL.

Note on this clone: Other DNA sequences in this specimen translate into the identical CDR3. The chain links TRBV6-1 to TRBJ2-7; TRBD1 matches 10 bases. V was pared by 6 bases and J by 4 bases, with 9 bases of the junction left unmatched. The CDR3 extends over 15 amino acids. Germline V CDR1 and CDR2: MNHNS, SASEGT. DNA of the CDR3: TGTGCCAGCAGGACAGAGCCGGGACAGGGGTACGAGCAGTACTTC. Protein sequence: CASRTEPGQGYEQYF.

The rearrangement joins TRBV7-2 to TRBJ2-5, with 9 bases matching TRBD1. V was clipped by 4 bases and J by 5 bases; unmatched bases: 8. Germline V lookup: CDR1 SGHTA, CDR2 FQGNSA. There are 15 residues in the CDR3. The CDR3 here is CASSSWTGDRETQYF. The CDR3, as DNA: TGTGCCAGCAGCTCCTGGACAGGGGATAGGGAGACCCAGTACTTC.

The chain combines TRBV29-1 with TRBJ2-5; 13 positions match TRBD2. This CDR3 is built from 17 residues. Unmatched junction bases numbered 8, after V lost 4 bases and J lost 0 bases. Per germline, CDR1 SQVTM and CDR2 ANQGSEA. CDR3 nucleotide sequence: TGCAGCGTTGTACTAGCGGGGGGGCGTCTATACCAAGAGACCCAGTACTTC. This encodes CSVVLAGGRLYQETQYF.

The V gene is TRBV19, the J gene TRBJ2-3; TRBD2 aligns across 7 bases. The germline CDR1 and CDR2 sequences are LNHDA and SQIVND (reference sequence). Trimming at V came to 7 bases and at J to 0 bases, leaving 4 bases not matched to a gene. The CDR3 covers 14 residues. CDR3 nucleotide sequence: TGTGCCAGTACCTTTAGCGGGAGCACAGATACGCAGTATTTT. It encodes CASTFSGSTDTQYF.

The V gene is TRBV9, the J gene TRBJ1-1; no reliable D call. The CDR3 totals 13 residues. The V gene's germline CDR1 is SGDLS and CDR2 YYNGEE. V lost 0 bases and J 0 bases, leaving 3 bases between the germline ends. The CDR3 region is CASSVAVNTEAFF. The CDR3 region has the DNA TGTGCCAGCAGCGTAGCAGTGAACACTGAAGCTTTCTTT.

The V gene is TRBV19, the J gene TRBJ1-5; D perhaps matches TRBD1 (6 bases). This CDR3 is 16 amino acids long. Germline lookup yields CDR1 LNHDA and CDR2 SQIVND (reference sequence). V shed 6 bases and J shed 7 bases, with 22 bases lying between them. The CDR3 spells CASSHKLQGSPQPQHF. CDR3 nucleotides: TGTGCCAGTAGCCACAAACTACAGGGATCGCCCCAGCCCCAGCATTTT.

The chain recombines TRBV4-1 with TRBJ1-1; D may be TRBD1 (5 bases). CDR1 and CDR2 from the germline V gene are MGHRA and YSYEKL. Trimming shortened V by 0 bases and J by 7 bases, and 27 bases separated the two germline ends. The CDR3 is 19 residues long. As DNA, the CDR3 is TGCGCCAGCAGCCAAGATCTGGGCATTGGAGCCCGCTCTAGGGGTGAAGCTTTCTTT. It translates to CASSQDLGIGARSRGEAFF.

The chain links TRBV7-9 to TRBJ2-4; TRBD2 agrees at 11 bases. The V and J ends lost 4 bases and 7 bases, in that order; junction bases with no gene match: 12. Germline CDR1 and CDR2: SEHNR and FQNEAQ (reference sequence). The CDR3 runs 17 residues. CDR3 protein: CASSSRGSGRERNIQYF. The CDR3, as DNA: TGTGCCAGCAGCTCTCGGGGTAGCGGGAGGGAACGCAACATTCAGTACTTC.

This chain links TRBV9 with TRBJ2-5; the match to TRBD1 covers 10 bases. The DNA end favors TRBJ2-7, so the J call may be wrong. The CDR3 extends over 14 amino acids. Germline CDR1 SGDLS, CDR2 YYNGEE. The CDR3 coding sequence is TGTGCCAGCAGCGGGGGACAGGGGATCTACGAGCAGTACTTC. Amino acid sequence: CASSGGQGIYEQYF.